A selection of T cell receptor beta chains follows, all from one sample in a study of long-term antiretroviral therapy in people with HIV. The table came from immunoSEQ multiplex PCR; TCRdb's copy has only in-frame clones and leaves some out. Counted here are some 25,000 clones, roughly 80% occurring once; the ten biggest clones make up approximately 9%. The sample consisted of unsorted PBMCs, taken 3 years after starting antiretroviral therapy. Every receptor here comes from a man aged 40-50 years with HIV. The CDR3 runs from the conserved cysteine through the conserved F or W. Each record gives: V gene, J gene, D gene, CDR3 protein, CDR3 DNA. The D gene is left open where the match is weak.

V: TRBV5-4; J: TRBJ2-7; D: NA; CDR3: CASSLPQGQGYEQYF; DNA: TGTGCCAGCAGCTTACCCCAGGGGCAAGGCTACGAGCAGTACTTC
V: TRBV5-6; J: TRBJ2-5; D: NA; CDR3: CASSLAQGQETQYF; DNA: TGTGCCAGCAGCTTGGCCCAGGGGCAAGAGACCCAGTACTTC